Below are 10 T cell receptor beta chains sequenced from a single sample in a study of identical twins (dated by TCRdb to between 2015 and 2016). The library was prepared using 5' RACE. Instrument used: Illumina HiSeq 2000. TCRdb trimmed public reads at Q25 via fastp, called clones via MiXCR and kept in-frame beta chains. Every entry covers one CDR3 protein and lists the most common genes and DNA from its rows. Across this sample there are 500,000 to 550,000 distinct CDR3 sequences, with under 25% seen only once. Approximately 0.48% of the sample is held by the ten biggest clonotypes. Another study also made use of these data, one on yellow fever vaccine responses in identical twins.

The sequenced sample was CD4+ T cells sorted from blood. Source of these receptors: a woman between 18 and 29 years old in good health.

In its sample, this clonotype was seen a few times. The chain links TRBV5-1 to TRBJ2-7; a weak D match, TRBD1 (6 bases). V lost 7 bases and J lost 2, with 22 bases in between. Germline V gene data show CDR1 as SGHRS and CDR2 as YFSETQ. This CDR3 is 16 amino acids long. CDR3 residues: CASGMGHQHATYEQYF. The DNA for the CDR3 is TGCGCCAGCGGGATGGGACATCAGCATGCAACCTACGAGCAGTACTTC.

The chain links TRBV28 to TRBJ2-7, with 7 bases that match TRBD1. CDR3 length: 14 amino acids. With V trimmed by 6 bases and J by 4 bases, 9 bases remained unmatched. CDR1 and CDR2 (germline): MDHEN, SYDVKM. The CDR3 spells CASRSTGESYEQYF. The CDR3 DNA is TGTGCCAGCAGAAGCACAGGGGAGTCGTACGAGCAGTACTTC. Using reference TRBV28 and TRBJ2-7 for the parts outside the CDR3, the full variable domain is DVKVTQSSRYLVKRTGEKVFLECVQDMDHENMFWYRQDPGLGLRLIYFSYDVKMKEKGDIPEGYSVSREKKERFSLILESASTNQTSMYLCASRSTGESYEQYFGPGTRLTVT.

To note about this clonotype: An end of the junction does not agree with germline; a read error may underlie this. This rearrangement joins TRBV20-1 to TRBJ2-1, with 10 positions matching TRBD1. This CDR3 is built from 21 residues. CDR1 and CDR2 (germline): DFQATT, SNEGSKA (reference sequence). The CDR3 coding sequence is TGCTGTGCTAGCGCGGTCGGATCCCGGGACAGGGGCCCAAGCTCCTACAATGAGCAGTTCTTC. It yields the protein CCASAVGSRDRGPSSYNEQFF.

J is TRBJ1-1 and V is TRBV2; the D gene is possibly TRBD1 (5 bases). Germline-derived CDR1 and CDR2 are SNHLY and FYNNEI. The CDR3 totals 12 residues. V was clipped by 8 bases and J by 7 bases, with 14 bases between them. The CDR3 region is CASSYHGGEAFF. CDR3 DNA: TGTGCCAGCTCATATCACGGGGGTGAAGCTTTCTTT.

This clonotype showed up just once. The chain is built from TRBV14 and TRBJ2-1; 8 nucleotides line up with TRBD1. Germline CDR1 is SGHDN and CDR2 is FVKESK. V trimming: 2 bases; J trimming: 3 bases; junction bases outside the gene matches: 3. The CDR3 sequence is 15 residues long. In DNA form, the CDR3 reads TGTGCCAGCAGCCAACTGGACAGGGACTACAATGAGCAGTTCTTC. Translating gives CASSQLDRDYNEQFF.

This clonotype was seen more than once but under ten times. CDR3 sequence reads: CSALGQPLAKNIQYF. The CDR3 bases are TGCAGTGCTTTGGGACAGCCACTAGCCAAAAACATTCAGTACTTC. The J gene is TRBJ2-4, the V gene TRBV20-1; 7 bases agree with TRBD1. Germline V lookup: CDR1 DFQATT, CDR2 SNEGSKA (reference sequence). V lost 5 bases to trimming and J lost 0 bases; unmatched junction nucleotides: 7. The CDR3 is made up of 15 amino acids.

The genes are TRBV20-1 and TRBJ2-3, with TRBD2 matching 9 bases. CDR1 is DFQATT, CDR2 SNEGSKA, per germline (reference sequence). This CDR3 is built from 16 residues. V was clipped by 3 bases and J by 1 base; unmatched bases: 8. As DNA, the CDR3 is TGCAGTGCTAGGTTAGCGGGGGAAACGGGCACAGATACGCAGTATTTT. This translates into CSARLAGETGTDTQYF.

The genes are TRBV5-8 and TRBJ2-7; D possibly corresponds to TRBD2 (6 bases). The CDR3 has 15 amino acids. Trimming stripped 2 bases from V and 4 bases from J, with 16 bases between. Per germline, CDR1 SGHTS and CDR2 YDEGEE. CDR3 sequence (DNA): TGTGCCAGCAGCTTAGCCGGGTCGGGAGCATACGAGCAGTACTTC. This codes for CASSLAGSGAYEQYF.

V gene TRBV27 combines with J gene TRBJ2-1; a possible D gene is TRBD2 (5 bases). The CDR3 spans 15 residues. Trimming shortened V by 3 bases and J by 4 bases, and 13 bases separated the two germline ends. Germline V lookup: CDR1 MNHEY, CDR2 SMNVEV (reference sequence). Here the CDR3 DNA reads TGTGCCAGCAGTTTCCCGGACTCGCATTACAATGAGCAGTTCTTC. As protein: CASSFPDSHYNEQFF.

This clonotype was observed a handful of times. The rearrangement links TRBV7-9 to TRBJ1-4; D is perhaps TRBD1 (6 bases). The CDR3 extends over 14 amino acids. V was pared by 5 bases and J by 8 bases, with 15 bases between. Germline V gives CDR1 SEHNR, CDR2 FQNEAQ (reference sequence). DNA of the CDR3: TGTGCCAGCAGCCCACGGGGGCAGGGCGAAAAACTGTTTTTT. Its protein is CASSPRGQGEKLFF.